Listed here are 24 T cell receptor beta chains from one sample, sequenced in a study of T-cell reconstitution after alpha-beta-depleted transplantation in children. Unique molecular identifiers were incorporated when the TCRbeta library was constructed. TCRdb fed the PCR reads into MiXCR, producing one record per CDR3 protein. The sample includes some 240,000 distinct CDR3 sequences, around 9.7% of them seen just once. Material: PBMCs from the stem cell graft donor, obtained from the stem cell graft. These receptors were collected from a human donor who donated a stem cell graft to a child with SCID.

The table lists this clonotype with many counts. V gene TRBV9 combines with J gene TRBJ2-3; 8 nucleotides align to TRBD2. Germline CDR1 and CDR2: SGDLS and YYNGEE. The CDR3 contains 13 residues. The V segment lost 4 bases and the J segment 6 bases; nucleotides outside the gene matches: 4. CDR3 sequence: CASSPGGADTQYF. CDR3 coding DNA: TGTGCCAGCAGCCCCGGGGGGGCGGATACGCAGTATTTT.

This clonotype was counted at least ten times. The chain recombines TRBV7-3 with TRBJ2-7; unclear D gene. This CDR3 has 16 residues. V gave up 3 bases and J gave up 1 base, with 16 bases separating them. Germline-derived CDR1 and CDR2 are SGHTA and FQGTGA. The CDR3 DNA reads as TGTGCCAGCAGCTTCGGACCCCGAGGCACGTCCTACGAGCAGTACTTC. Its translation: CASSFGPRGTSYEQYF.

This clonotype was recorded many times. This chain uses TRBV7-2 with TRBJ2-2, with 10 bases matching TRBD1. The V gene end was trimmed by 5 bases and the J gene end by 8 bases; junction bases not matched to a gene: 8. This CDR3 spans 15 amino acids. The germline CDR1 and CDR2 sequences are SGHTA and FQGNSA. CDR3: CASSAQTGGLGELFF. The CDR3 DNA reads TGTGCCAGCAGCGCGCAGACAGGGGGCTTGGGGGAGCTGTTTTTT.

This clonotype was found many times. The rearrangement links TRBV25-1 to TRBJ2-1; 7 positions match TRBD1. This CDR3 has 12 amino acids. Germline CDR1 MGHDK, CDR2 SYGVNS. The V gene end was trimmed by 9 bases and the J gene end by 7 bases; junction bases not matched to a gene: 6. DNA for the CDR3: TGTGCCAGTCAACAGGGGCCAAATGAGCAGTTCTTC. Translation: CASQQGPNEQFF.

The sample holds many counts of this clonotype. CDR3 sequence reads: CASSLRGSLPGNTIYF. The CDR3 nucleotides are TGTGCCAGCAGTTTGAGAGGCAGCCTACCTGGAAACACCATATATTTT. The chain combines TRBV12-3 or TRBV12-4 with TRBJ1-3; D uncertain. The V end lost 3 bases, the J end lost 2 bases, and 14 bases lay between the germline ends. The length of the CDR3 is 16 residues.

Comments on this clonotype: With a much larger clone just one base away, this may be a read error. V usage is TRBV5-1 and J usage is TRBJ1-2; unclear D gene. Germline V gene data show CDR1 as SGHRS and CDR2 as YFSETQ. The CDR3 extends over 14 amino acids. CDR3 loop: CASKSGLGNYGDTF. For the CDR3, the DNA is TGCGCCAGCAAAAGTGGACTGGGGAACTATGGCGACACCTTC.

This clonotype was recorded many times. The chain employs TRBV12-3 or TRBV12-4 and TRBJ1-2; D gene unclear. V was clipped by 7 bases and J by 6 bases, with 18 bases between them. CDR3 length: 14 residues. Here the CDR3 DNA reads TGTGCCAGCACCAAAAAGGGAGGCTGGGATGGCTACACCTTC. It encodes CASTKKGGWDGYTF.

This clonotype was picked up many times. The chain combines TRBV25-1 with TRBJ1-4; perhaps TRBD1 as D (5 bases). Germline CDR1 is MGHDK and CDR2 is SYGVNS. The germline V and J ends were trimmed by 4 bases and 8 bases, with 14 bases remaining between them. The CDR3 has 14 amino acids. The CDR3 DNA reads as TGTGCCAGCAGTGCAGCAGGGTTGGACGAAAAACTGTTTTTT. Translated: CASSAAGLDEKLFF.

This clonotype was seen repeatedly, ten times or more. The V call is TRBV5-5, the J call TRBJ2-3; D unclear. CDR3 length: 15 amino acids. Germline assignment: CDR1 SGHKS and CDR2 YYEKEE (reference sequence). Trimming pared 0 bases from V and 1 base from J, leaving 9 bases between. In DNA, the CDR3 is TGTGCCAGCAGCTTGGTTCTCCGGGGCACAGATACGCAGTATTTT. Protein sequence: CASSLVLRGTDTQYF.

This clonotype was seen a single time. The rearrangement joins TRBV5-1 to TRBJ2-5; 7 bases agree with TRBD1. This CDR3 is built from 14 residues. V gave up 6 bases and J gave up 0 bases; unmatched junction bases: 5. Per germline, CDR1 SGHRS and CDR2 YFSETQ. The DNA of the CDR3 is TGCGCCAGCACACTTGGGACAGACCAAGAGACCCAGTACTTC. Translation gives CASTLGTDQETQYF.

This clonotype appeared many times. The chain links TRBV28 to TRBJ1-3; the D is unclear. CDR1 MDHEN and CDR2 SYDVKM come from the germline V gene. The CDR3 length is 13 residues. V shed 6 bases and J shed 4 bases, with 10 bases lying between them. This CDR3 is CASRTPGGNTIYF. The CDR3 DNA reads as TGTGCCAGCAGGACCCCTGGGGGAAACACCATATATTTT.

The chain couples TRBV7-3 to TRBJ2-3; D uncertain. Trimming took 10 bases from V and 1 from J, leaving 12 bases between them. This CDR3 comprises 13 residues. Germline CDR1 is SGHTA and CDR2 is FQGTGA. Here the CDR3 DNA reads TGTGCCACCTCACTCGACGGCACAGATACGCAGTATTTT. It translates to CATSLDGTDTQYF.

At least ten counts were recorded for this clonotype. The V gene is TRBV9, the J gene TRBJ2-2, with D uncertain. Trimming stripped 0 bases from V and 7 bases from J, with 10 bases between. From germline, CDR1 is SGDLS and CDR2 YYNGEE. The CDR3 runs 14 residues. CDR3 sequence (DNA): TGTGCCAGCAGCGTAGCCCCAAGAGACGGGGAGCTGTTTTTT. It yields the protein CASSVAPRDGELFF.

The gene calls are TRBV6-2 or TRBV6-3 and TRBJ2-1, with TRBD1 matching 9 bases. Germline CDR1 MNHEY, CDR2 SVGEGT. The CDR3 has 13 residues. Trimming removed 6 bases from V and 7 bases from J; junction bases left unmatched: 4. The CDR3 sequence is CASSDRGLNEQFF. In DNA form, the CDR3 reads TGTGCCAGCAGCGACAGGGGGTTGAATGAGCAGTTCTTC.

This clonotype was seen at least ten times. The chain employs TRBV20-1 and TRBJ2-1; 10 nucleotides match TRBD2. The CDR3 has 16 residues. The germline V gene has CDR1 DFQATT and CDR2 SNEGSKA (reference sequence). The V gene end was trimmed by 5 bases and the J gene end by 5 bases; junction bases not matched to a gene: 12. The CDR3 loop reads CSARSVLAGEDNEQFF. CDR3 coding DNA: TGCAGTGCTCGCTCGGTCCTAGCGGGGGAAGACAATGAGCAGTTCTTC.

In its sample, this clonotype was seen many times. The rearrangement links TRBV5-1 to TRBJ2-1; 7 positions match TRBD1. CDR3 length equals 13 residues. Unmatched junction bases numbered 3, after V lost 4 bases and J lost 5 bases. Germline-derived CDR1 and CDR2 are SGHRS and YFSETQ. CDR3 coding DNA: TGCGCCAGCAGCGGGACAGCTAACAATGAGCAGTTCTTC. Translating it yields CASSGTANNEQFF.

This clonotype came up many times. V and J are TRBV6-5 and TRBJ1-4; D is ambiguous. V dropped 0 bases and J dropped 13 bases, with 18 bases sitting between them. Germline loops: CDR1 MNHEY, CDR2 SVGAGI. This CDR3 has 15 residues. CDR3 DNA: TGTGCCAGCAGTTACTCCGCGAGGCCACCGGCACGACTGTTTTTT. Residues: CASSYSARPPARLFF.

This clonotype was seen repeatedly, ten times or more. The chain recombines TRBV20-1 with TRBJ2-3; a possible D gene is TRBD1 (6 bases). The CDR3 is 15 residues long. CDR1 DFQATT and CDR2 SNEGSKA come from the germline V gene (reference sequence). Trimming left V 3 bases short and J 1 base short, with 14 bases between. DNA of the CDR3: TGCAGTGCTAGTTACAGGGATGAGGGCACAGATACGCAGTATTTT. This gives the protein CSASYRDEGTDTQYF.

In this sample, this clonotype turned up many times. The chain joins TRBV5-4 to TRBJ1-2, with unresolved D. This CDR3 is 17 amino acids long. V lost 2 bases and J lost 8, with 25 bases in between. The germline V gene encodes CDR1 SGHNT and CDR2 YYREEE (reference sequence). CDR3 nucleotide sequence: TGTGCCAGCAGCTTATCCCCAGGTTTCGAGACGGCGGGAGGCTACACCTTC. Protein sequence: CASSLSPGFETAGGYTF.

There are many counts of this clonotype. V is TRBV28 and J is TRBJ2-2, with D tentatively TRBD1 (5 bases). Germline V lookup: CDR1 MDHEN, CDR2 SYDVKM. This CDR3 contains 12 residues. V lost 7 bases to trimming and J lost 6 bases, with 9 bases between them. In DNA, the CDR3 is TGTGCCAGCATCCAGGGTGCCGGGGAGCTGTTTTTT. It is translated as CASIQGAGELFF. The full variable domain, its missing parts supplied by reference TRBV28 and TRBJ2-2, is DVKVTQSSRYLVKRTGEKVFLECVQDMDHENMFWYRQDPGLGLRLIYFSYDVKMKEKGDIPEGYSVSREKKERFSLILESASTNQTSMYLCASIQGAGELFFGEGSRLTVL.

This clonotype was observed many times. The chain links TRBV5-1 to TRBJ1-1; tentative D call: TRBD1 (6 bases). In germline, CDR1 is SGHRS, CDR2 YFSETQ. The CDR3 loop spans 16 amino acids. Trimming pared 0 bases from V and 1 base from J, leaving 13 bases between. This chain's CDR3 is CASSLGTANTNTEAFF. In nucleotides, the CDR3 is TGCGCCAGCAGCTTGGGGACAGCGAACACGAACACTGAAGCTTTCTTT. The full variable domain, in which reference TRBV5-1 and TRBJ1-1 provide the parts outside the CDR3, is KAGVTQTPRYLIKTRGQQVTLSCSPISGHRSVSWYQQTPGQGLQFLFEYFSETQRNKGNFPGRFSGRQFSNSRSEMNVSTLELGDSALYLCASSLGTANTNTEAFFGQGTRLTVV.

This clonotype occurred many times. The rearrangement joins TRBV7-8 to TRBJ2-6; perhaps TRBD1 as D (5 bases). V lost 7 bases and J 1 base, leaving 17 bases between the germline ends. Germline lookup yields CDR1 SGHVS and CDR2 FQNEAQ. CDR3 length: 17 amino acids. This CDR3 reads CASTIGRALSGANVLTF. The CDR3 DNA reads TGTGCCAGCACCATCGGCAGGGCTTTATCTGGGGCCAACGTCCTGACTTTC.

The chain is built from TRBV7-3 and TRBJ2-1, with a tentative D call TRBD1 (6 bases). The length of the CDR3 is 15 residues. Germline CDR1 and CDR2: SGHTA and FQGTGA. V shed 1 base and J shed 7 bases, with 14 bases lying between them. The CDR3 nucleotides read TGTGCCAGCAGCTTAATGGGCCGGCAGGGGAATGAGCAGTTCTTC. Its translation: CASSLMGRQGNEQFF.

This clonotype was recorded at least ten times. The rearrangement uses TRBV2 and TRBJ1-1; D possibly corresponds to TRBD1 (6 bases). This CDR3 comprises 14 residues. The V gene's germline CDR1 is SNHLY and CDR2 FYNNEI. Trimming cost V 5 bases and J 4 bases, with 14 bases left between them. The DNA for the CDR3 is TGTGCCAGCAGTAAAGAAGTAGGGGGCACTGAAGCTTTCTTT. Protein product: CASSKEVGGTEAFF.